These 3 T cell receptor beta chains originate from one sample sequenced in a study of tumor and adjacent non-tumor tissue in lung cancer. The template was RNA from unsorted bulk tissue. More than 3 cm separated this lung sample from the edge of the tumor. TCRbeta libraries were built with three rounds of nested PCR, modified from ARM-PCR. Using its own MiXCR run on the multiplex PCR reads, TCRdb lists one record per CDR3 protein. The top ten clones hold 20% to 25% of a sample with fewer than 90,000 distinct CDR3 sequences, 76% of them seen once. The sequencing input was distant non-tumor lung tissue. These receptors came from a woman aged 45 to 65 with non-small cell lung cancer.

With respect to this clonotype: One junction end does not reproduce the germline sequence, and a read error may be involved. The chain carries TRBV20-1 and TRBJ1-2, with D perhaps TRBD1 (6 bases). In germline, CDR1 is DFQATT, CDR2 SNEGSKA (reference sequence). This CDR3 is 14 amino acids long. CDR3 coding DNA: TGCAGGGCTAGCCAAAACAGGGAAGTGGAAGGCTACATCTTC. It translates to CRASQNREVEGYIF.

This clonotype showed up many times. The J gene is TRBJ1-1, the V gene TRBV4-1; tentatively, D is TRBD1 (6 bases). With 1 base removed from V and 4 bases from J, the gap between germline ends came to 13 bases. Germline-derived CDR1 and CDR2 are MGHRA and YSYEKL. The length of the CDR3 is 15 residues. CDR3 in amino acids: CASSQGYRDGTEAFF. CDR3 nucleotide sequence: TGCGCCAGCAGCCAAGGCTACAGGGACGGCACTGAAGCTTTCTTT.

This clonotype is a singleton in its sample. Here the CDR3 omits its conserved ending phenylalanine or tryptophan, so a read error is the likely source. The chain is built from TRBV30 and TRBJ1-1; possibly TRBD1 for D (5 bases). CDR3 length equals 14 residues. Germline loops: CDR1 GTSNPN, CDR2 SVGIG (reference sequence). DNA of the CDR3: TGTGCCTGGAGTGGGGCTGGTGGACACACTGGAGCTTTCCTT. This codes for CAWSGAGGHTGAFL.